This T cell receptor beta chain was sequenced in a study of cytomegalovirus exposure and HLA in healthy donors. Overall study context: Roughly four fifths of 398 genotyped donors fell in the Caucasian-associated ancestry cluster.

Study results and limitations: In a later analysis, V- and J-gene trimming of beta chains associated with a DCLRE1C missense variant, replicated independently. In a later analysis, TCR association rates varied by HLA locus: DRB1 most, HLA-C fewest.

PCR employed 60 Vbeta and 13 Jbeta primers. The protocol was immunoSEQ multiplex PCR, while the TCRdb copy is restricted to in-frame clones and leaves out a portion. This sample has some 160,000 clones, with around 77% found just once. The V and J ends lost 3 bases and 4 bases, in that order; junction bases with no gene match: 3. Germline CDR1 and CDR2: SNHLY and FYNNEI. The CDR3 is 14 amino acids. Remarks on this clone: Its specificity is unknown.

Sequenced: PBMCs. This clonotype was sampled from a man aged 60 to 75 in good health and CMV-seronegative. This chain connects TRBV2 to TRBJ1-5; 7 positions agree with TRBD1. The CDR3 sequence: CASSEQGVNQPQHF. In DNA, the CDR3 is TGTGCCAGCAGTGAGCAGGGGGTTAATCAGCCCCAGCATTTT.